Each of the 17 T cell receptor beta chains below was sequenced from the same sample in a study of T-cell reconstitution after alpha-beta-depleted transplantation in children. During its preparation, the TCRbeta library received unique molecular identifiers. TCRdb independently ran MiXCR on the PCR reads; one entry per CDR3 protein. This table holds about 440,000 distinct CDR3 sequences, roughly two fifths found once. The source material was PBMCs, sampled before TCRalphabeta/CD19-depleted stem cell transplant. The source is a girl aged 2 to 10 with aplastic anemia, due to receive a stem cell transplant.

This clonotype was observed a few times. CDR3 nucleotides: TGTGCCAGCCCCCGAGCCGGGACAGTGAACACTGAAGCTTTCTTT. Translated: CASPRAGTVNTEAFF. The chain has TRBV28 and TRBJ1-1, with 7 bases lining up with TRBD1. Germline CDR1 reads MDHEN; CDR2 reads SYDVKM. Losses at the gene ends were 8 bases for V and 0 bases for J; bases not matched to a gene: 9. CDR3 length: 15 amino acids.

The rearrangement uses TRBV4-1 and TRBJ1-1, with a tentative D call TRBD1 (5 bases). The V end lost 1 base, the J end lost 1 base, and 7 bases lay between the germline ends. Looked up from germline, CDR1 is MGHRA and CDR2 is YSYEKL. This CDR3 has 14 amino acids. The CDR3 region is CASSQAGRNTEAFF. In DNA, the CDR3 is TGCGCCAGCAGCCAAGCGGGGCGGAACACTGAAGCTTTCTTT.

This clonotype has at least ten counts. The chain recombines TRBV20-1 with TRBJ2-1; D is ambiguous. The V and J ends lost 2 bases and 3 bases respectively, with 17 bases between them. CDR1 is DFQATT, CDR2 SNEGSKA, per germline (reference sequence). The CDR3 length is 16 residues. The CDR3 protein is CSARTQRLINYNEQFF. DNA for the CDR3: TGCAGTGCTAGAACCCAAAGACTTATAAACTACAATGAGCAGTTCTTC.

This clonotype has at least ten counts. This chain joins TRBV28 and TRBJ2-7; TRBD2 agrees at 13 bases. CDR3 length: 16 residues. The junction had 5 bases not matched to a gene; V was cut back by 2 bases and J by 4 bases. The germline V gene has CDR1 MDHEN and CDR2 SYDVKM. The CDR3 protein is CASSLETSGRSYEQYF. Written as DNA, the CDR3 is TGTGCCAGCAGTTTAGAGACTAGCGGGAGGAGTTACGAGCAGTACTTC.

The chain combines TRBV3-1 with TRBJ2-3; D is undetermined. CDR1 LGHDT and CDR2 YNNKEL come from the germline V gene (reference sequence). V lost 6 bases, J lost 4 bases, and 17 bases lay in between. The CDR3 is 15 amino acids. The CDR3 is CASSQSTLRADTQYF. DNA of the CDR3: TGTGCCAGCAGTCAAAGCACCCTTCGGGCAGATACGCAGTATTTT.

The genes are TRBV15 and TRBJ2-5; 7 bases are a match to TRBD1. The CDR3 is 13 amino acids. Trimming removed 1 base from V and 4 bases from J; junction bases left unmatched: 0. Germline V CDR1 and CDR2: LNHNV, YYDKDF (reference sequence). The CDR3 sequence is CATSRGDRETQYF. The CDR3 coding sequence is TGTGCCACCAGCAGAGGGGACAGAGAGACCCAGTACTTC.

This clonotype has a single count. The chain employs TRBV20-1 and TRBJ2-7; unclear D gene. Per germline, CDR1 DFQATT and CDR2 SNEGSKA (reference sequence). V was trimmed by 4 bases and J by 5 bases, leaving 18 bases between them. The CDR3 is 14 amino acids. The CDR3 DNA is TGCAGTGCTAATAACAGCCCCGGGCCCGACGAGCAGTACTTC. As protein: CSANNSPGPDEQYF.

The CDR3: CSVGRSGSGELFF. The CDR3 DNA is TGCAGCGTAGGGCGATCAGGGTCCGGGGAGCTGTTTTTT. The V gene is TRBV29-1, the J gene TRBJ2-2, with D perhaps TRBD1 (5 bases). The germline V gene encodes CDR1 SQVTM and CDR2 ANQGSEA. CDR3 length: 13 residues. V lost 6 bases to trimming and J lost 6 bases, with 14 bases between them.

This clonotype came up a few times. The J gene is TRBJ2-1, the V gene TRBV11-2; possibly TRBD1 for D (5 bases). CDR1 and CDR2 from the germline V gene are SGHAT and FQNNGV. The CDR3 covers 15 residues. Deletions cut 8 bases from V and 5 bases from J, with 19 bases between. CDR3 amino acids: CASDETEQGNNEQFF. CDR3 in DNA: TGTGCCAGCGACGAGACGGAGCAGGGAAACAATGAGCAGTTCTTC.

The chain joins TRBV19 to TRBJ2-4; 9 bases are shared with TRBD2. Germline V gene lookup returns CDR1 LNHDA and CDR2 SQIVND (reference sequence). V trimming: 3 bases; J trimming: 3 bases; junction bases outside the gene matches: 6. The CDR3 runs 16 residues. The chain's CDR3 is CASSIFSGGDKNIQYF. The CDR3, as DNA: TGTGCCAGTAGTATTTTTAGCGGGGGCGACAAAAACATTCAGTACTTC.

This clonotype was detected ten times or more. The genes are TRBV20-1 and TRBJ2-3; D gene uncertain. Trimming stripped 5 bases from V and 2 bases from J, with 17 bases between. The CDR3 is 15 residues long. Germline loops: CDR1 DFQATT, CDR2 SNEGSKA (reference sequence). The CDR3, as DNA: TGCAGTGCTGGCAAGGGCGCCGTCGACACAGATACGCAGTATTTT. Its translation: CSAGKGAVDTDTQYF.

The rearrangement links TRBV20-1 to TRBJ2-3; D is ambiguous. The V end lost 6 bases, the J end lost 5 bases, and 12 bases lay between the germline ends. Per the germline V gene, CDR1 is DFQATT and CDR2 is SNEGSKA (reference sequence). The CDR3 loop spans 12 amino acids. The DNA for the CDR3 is TGCAGTGCGCCTTCCCCAGGAGATACGCAGTATTTT. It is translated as CSAPSPGDTQYF.

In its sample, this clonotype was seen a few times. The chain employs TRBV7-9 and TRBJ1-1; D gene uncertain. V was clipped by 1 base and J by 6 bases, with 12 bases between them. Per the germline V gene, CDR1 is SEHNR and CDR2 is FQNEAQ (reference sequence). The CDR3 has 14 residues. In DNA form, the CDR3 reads TGTGCCAGCAGCTTAGTTCGGGGAGCGGCTGAAGCTTTCTTT. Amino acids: CASSLVRGAAEAFF.

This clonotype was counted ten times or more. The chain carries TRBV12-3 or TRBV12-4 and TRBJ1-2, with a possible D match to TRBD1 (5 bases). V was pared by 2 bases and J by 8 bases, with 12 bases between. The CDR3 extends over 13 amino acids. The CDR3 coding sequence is TGTGCCAGCAGTTTATCAGGGAAAGGCGGCTACACCTTC. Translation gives CASSLSGKGGYTF.

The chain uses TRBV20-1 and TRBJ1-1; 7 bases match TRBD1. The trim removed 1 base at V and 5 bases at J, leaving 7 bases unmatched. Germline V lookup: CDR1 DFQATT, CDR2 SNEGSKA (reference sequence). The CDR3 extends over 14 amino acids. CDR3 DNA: TGCAGTGCTAGAGTTGACAGGGCGGGGACTGAAGCTTTCTTT. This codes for CSARVDRAGTEAFF.

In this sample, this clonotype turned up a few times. CDR3: CASSFLPDRLTDTQYF. In nucleotides, the CDR3 is TGCGCCAGCAGCTTCCTGCCGGACAGGCTCACAGATACGCAGTATTTT. This chain links TRBV5-1 with TRBJ2-3; 7 bases map to TRBD1. The J segment lost 2 bases and the V segment lost 2 bases, leaving 8 bases of the junction unmatched. The CDR3 extends over 16 amino acids. The V gene's germline CDR1 is SGHRS and CDR2 YFSETQ.

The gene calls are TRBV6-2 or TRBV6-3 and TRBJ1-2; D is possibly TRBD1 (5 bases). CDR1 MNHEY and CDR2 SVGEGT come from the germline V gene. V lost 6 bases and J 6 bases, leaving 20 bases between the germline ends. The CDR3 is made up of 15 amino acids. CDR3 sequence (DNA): TGTGCCAGCAGCCCTCGCGGGACCCAGAGGCATGGCTACACCTTC. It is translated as CASSPRGTQRHGYTF.